The 22 T cell receptor beta chains given below trace back to one sample, sequenced in a study of CD8+CD57+ T cells in acquired aplastic anemia. CDR3 and TCR beta VDJ profiling relied on a genomic DNA template. A single record per CDR3 protein comes from TCRdb applying MiXCR to the reads. The sample carries about 190,000 distinct CDR3 sequences, around 59% recorded once. The sample consisted of sorted CD4+, CD8+, or CD8+CD57+ T cells (not recorded which) from PBMCs. These receptors were obtained from a human donor in good health, serving as a control.

This clonotype was detected once. A read error may be the cause here, since a much bigger clone is one base away. This chain joins TRBV9 and TRBJ1-3; D gene unclear. Germline CDR1 is SGDLS and CDR2 is YYNGEE. The CDR3 extends over 18 amino acids. Trimming removed 4 bases from V and 0 bases from J, with 20 bases in between. CDR3 sequence (DNA): TGTGCCAGCAGCCAAGGTCCGGAAGGCGCGACCTCTGGAAACACCATATATTTT. The encoded protein is CASSQGPEGATSGNTIYF.

The chain couples TRBV24-1 to TRBJ2-5, with D perhaps matching TRBD1 or TRBD2 (6 bases each). The CDR3 is 13 amino acids. V was shortened by 11 bases and J by 9 bases, with 21 bases between the two germline ends. The germline V gene encodes CDR1 KGHDR and CDR2 SFDVKD. CDR3 region: CASNLGGPSPQYF. CDR3 bases: TGTGCCAGCAACTTAGGGGGGCCCAGTCCCCAGTACTTC.

This clonotype was observed a few times. The V and J genes are TRBV20-1 and TRBJ1-1, with 7 bases fitting TRBD1. In germline, CDR1 is DFQATT, CDR2 SNEGSKA (reference sequence). The CDR3 loop spans 15 amino acids. V dropped 0 bases and J dropped 4; count of bases not matched to a gene: 8. CDR3 nucleotides: TGCAGTGCTAGAGATCGGAGACAGGGAGGCACTGAAGCTTTCTTT. It encodes CSARDRRQGGTEAFF.

The table lists this clonotype with many counts. The CDR3 spells CSASHRVSNSPLHF. The CDR3 DNA sequence: TGCAGTGCTAGCCACAGGGTTTCGAATTCACCCCTCCACTTT. The V and J genes are TRBV20-1 and TRBJ1-6; tentative D call: TRBD1 (6 bases). V lost 3 bases and J lost 7, with 13 bases in between. CDR3 length: 14 residues. The germline CDR1 and CDR2 sequences are DFQATT and SNEGSKA (reference sequence).

This clonotype was recorded a few times. This chain uses TRBV7-9 with TRBJ2-1; TRBD2 is a possible D gene (6 bases). The CDR3 consists of 15 residues. Germline CDR1 reads SEHNR; CDR2 reads FQNEAQ (reference sequence). Trimming cost V 5 bases and J 0 bases, with 11 bases left between them. CDR3 in DNA: TGTGCCAGCAGCCCCGGGAGAAGCTCCTACAATGAGCAGTTCTTC. This gives the protein CASSPGRSSYNEQFF.

A few counts support this clonotype. The chain's CDR3 is CASSPRQARIVYTF. Written as DNA, the CDR3 is TGTGCCAGCAGCCCCCGACAGGCACGGATTGTCTACACCTTC. J is TRBJ1-2 and V is TRBV3-1; perhaps TRBD1 as D (6 bases). CDR1 and CDR2 from the germline V gene are LGHDT and YNNKEL (reference sequence). This CDR3 comprises 14 residues. The V end was cut by 4 bases, the J end by 10 bases, with 19 bases between.

This clonotype was seen ten or more times. The chain recombines TRBV9 with TRBJ2-6, with D possibly being TRBD2 (5 bases). This CDR3 is 18 amino acids long. Looked up from germline, CDR1 is SGDLS and CDR2 is YYNGEE. V dropped 1 base and J dropped 0 bases, with 14 bases sitting between them. CDR3 DNA: TGTGCCAGCAGCGTAATGAGGGCCTCCCTCTCTGGGGCCAACGTCCTGACTTTC. Its protein is CASSVMRASLSGANVLTF.

This clonotype occurred many times. The chain uses TRBV4-2 and TRBJ2-6; D uncertain. The germline V gene encodes CDR1 LGHNA and CDR2 YNFKEQ. V lost 0 bases, J lost 1 base, and 13 bases lay in between. The CDR3 contains 18 residues. The CDR3 loop is CASSQEDRGESGANVLTF. As DNA, the CDR3 is TGTGCCAGCAGCCAAGAGGATAGAGGAGAATCTGGGGCCAACGTCCTGACTTTC.

The chain employs TRBV19 and TRBJ2-1; unclear D gene. V lost 8 bases to trimming and J lost 8 bases, with 10 bases between them. The CDR3 totals 11 residues. Germline-derived CDR1 and CDR2 are LNHDA and SQIVND (reference sequence). The CDR3 nucleotides are TGTGCCAGTTCTATGAGTGATGAGCAGTTCTTC. Translated, it gives CASSMSDEQFF.

CDR3 bases: TGTGCCAGTAGTACCGGGACAATATCCTACGAGCAGTACTTC. Amino acids: CASSTGTISYEQYF. This sequence joins TRBV19 and TRBJ2-7, with D perhaps TRBD1 (6 bases). V was shortened by 4 bases and J by 1 base, with 11 bases between the two germline ends. Germline CDR1 LNHDA, CDR2 SQIVND (reference sequence). The CDR3 loop spans 14 amino acids.

The V call is TRBV7-2, the J call TRBJ2-7; D may match TRBD1 or TRBD2 (5 bases each). Trimming took off 8 bases at V and 5 bases at J, with 13 bases between the two ends. The germline CDR1 and CDR2 sequences are SGHTA and FQGNSA. The CDR3 loop spans 12 amino acids. The CDR3 reads CASGTQLHEQYF. CDR3 bases: TGTGCCAGCGGGACCCAGCTCCACGAGCAGTACTTC. Full variable domain (remainder filled in from reference TRBV7-2 and TRBJ2-7): GAGVSQSPSNKVTEKGKDVELRCDPISGHTALYWYRQSLGQGLEFLIYFQGNSAPDKSGLPSDRFSAERTGGSVSTLTIQRTQQEDSAVYLCASGTQLHEQYFGPGTRLTVT.

The rearrangement joins TRBV5-8 to TRBJ1-6; D ambiguous. In germline, CDR1 is SGHTS, CDR2 YDEGEE. The CDR3 has 15 residues. Deletions cut 2 bases from V and 0 bases from J, with 6 bases between. CDR3 nucleotides: TGTGCCAGCAGCTTCACAAGCTCCTATAATTCACCCCTCCACTTT. Its protein product is CASSFTSSYNSPLHF. The variable domain in full, completed from reference TRBV5-8 and TRBJ1-6, reads EAGVTQSPTHLIKTRGQQATLRCSPISGHTSVYWYQQALGLGLQFLLWYDEGEERNRGNFPPRFSGRQFPNYSSELNVNALELEDSALYLCASSFTSSYNSPLHFGNGTRLTVT.

CDR3 DNA: TGTGCCAGCAGTAATAACGCATGGGGCGAAGCTTTCTTT. It specifies CASSNNAWGEAFF. The chain carries TRBV2 and TRBJ1-1; possible D gene TRBD1, 5 bases. Germline CDR1 and CDR2: SNHLY and FYNNEI. Deletions cut 5 bases from V and 8 bases from J, with 15 bases between. CDR3 length: 13 amino acids.

The rearrangement uses TRBV7-3 and TRBJ2-1, with D maybe TRBD2 (7 bases). The V and J ends lost 5 bases and 12 bases respectively, with 26 bases between them. Per the germline V gene, CDR1 is SGHTA and CDR2 is FQGTGA. This CDR3 spans 16 amino acids. The DNA for the CDR3 is TGTGCCAGCAGCCAAGAAAAGGATGGGGGGGCCGCGGTGCAGTTCTTC. This gives the protein CASSQEKDGGAAVQFF.

V and J are TRBV5-1 and TRBJ1-2, with D uncertain. The CDR3 spans 8 residues. Germline V lookup: CDR1 SGHRS, CDR2 YFSETQ. Trimming removed 4 bases at V and 12 bases at J, with 4 bases between. DNA of the CDR3: TGCGCCAGCAGCCTCGACACCTTC. It is translated as CASSLDTF.

The chain recombines TRBV20-1 with TRBJ1-1; D might be TRBD1 (6 bases). V shed 5 bases and J shed 5 bases, with 15 bases lying between them. Germline V lookup: CDR1 DFQATT, CDR2 SNEGSKA (reference sequence). This CDR3 has 13 residues. In DNA form, the CDR3 reads TGCAGTGCTGCTCAGGGGCTTGGGACTGAAGCTTTCTTT. Encoded protein: CSAAQGLGTEAFF.

This clonotype was seen a handful of times. This clone may be a read error of a much larger clone one base away. This chain uses TRBV6-5 with TRBJ1-1, with D unclear. V lost 2 bases and J 2 bases, leaving 12 bases between the germline ends. The germline V gene has CDR1 MNHEY and CDR2 SVGAGI. The CDR3 loop spans 15 amino acids. The DNA of the CDR3 is TGTGCCAGCAGTTACAGGTCGGCATTTAACACTGAAGCTTTCTTT. Translation: CASSYRSAFNTEAFF.

The chain carries TRBV5-6 and TRBJ1-1; the D is unclear. The CDR3 totals 12 residues. The germline V and J ends were trimmed by 4 bases and 11 bases, with 15 bases remaining between them. Germline CDR1 and CDR2: SGHDT and YYEEEE. The CDR3 bases are TGTGCCAGCAGCCGGGCAATTATTCTGGCTTTCTTT. Its protein product is CASSRAIILAFF.

The chain employs TRBV19 and TRBJ1-2, with a tentative D call TRBD1 (5 bases). The CDR3 sequence is 14 residues long. With 5 bases removed from V and 4 bases from J, the gap between germline ends came to 14 bases. Germline V lookup: CDR1 LNHDA, CDR2 SQIVND (reference sequence). The CDR3, as DNA: TGTGCCAGTAGTGTCGGGGGTTTTGTCTATGGCTACACCTTC. This encodes CASSVGGFVYGYTF.

A word on this clonotype: The junction does not match germline at one end; this may be a read error. The V gene is TRBV20-1, the J gene TRBJ1-1, with D possibly being TRBD1 (6 bases). CDR3 size: 12 residues. The germline CDR1 and CDR2 sequences are DFQATT and SNEGSKA (reference sequence). The CDR3 DNA follows: TGCAGTGCTAGAGCCGGGACAAGGGAAGCTCTCTTT. Protein sequence: CSARAGTREALF.

The CDR3: CASSFPPDRDRDNSPLHF. For the CDR3, the DNA is TGTGCCAGCAGCTTCCCCCCGGACCGGGACAGGGACAATTCACCCCTCCACTTT. The gene calls are TRBV7-3 and TRBJ1-6, with 9 bases that match TRBD1. Germline-derived CDR1 and CDR2 are SGHTA and FQGTGA. The CDR3 consists of 18 residues. The trim removed 3 bases at V and 7 bases at J, leaving 13 bases unmatched. The full variable domain, with the rest looked up from reference TRBV7-3 and TRBJ1-6, is GAGVSQTPSNKVTEKGKYVELRCDPISGHTALYWYRQSLGQGPEFLIYFQGTGAADDSGLPNDRFFAVRPEGSVSTLKIQRTERGDSAVYLCASSFPPDRDRDNSPLHFGNGTRLTVT.

The J gene is TRBJ2-3, the V gene TRBV7-2; D is perhaps TRBD1 (5 bases). This CDR3 spans 13 amino acids. Germline V lookup: CDR1 SGHTA, CDR2 FQGNSA. V was shortened by 1 base and J by 14 bases, with 16 bases between the two germline ends. The CDR3 loop is CASSLGGAARMYF. The CDR3 nucleotides are TGTGCCAGCAGCTTAGGTGGGGCCGCAAGGATGTATTTT.